These T cell receptor beta chains were read from a single sample in a study of T cell responses to AZD1222 COVID-19 vaccine. Here immunoSEQ multiplex PCR was the method, and the copy in TCRdb shows in-frame clones only, minus some. This sample has fewer than 200,000 clones; 85% to 95% occur once, and the top ten carry less than 4.5%. The sample here was peripheral blood, taken 28 days after the second dose of the MenACWY control vaccine. The source of these receptors is an adult who received the MenACWY meningococcal vaccine as a control. CDR3s include the opening cysteine and the closing phenylalanine or tryptophan. A D gene is named only where the DNA matches it firmly. Clone size appears in some rows only: once, few, many, or a class for an expanded clone.

d_call j_call cdr3_length clone_size v_call cdr3_aa cdr3_nt
NA TRBJ1-4 12 NA TRBV19 CATTAPSEKLFF TGTGCCACCACGGCGCCAAGCGAAAAACTGTTTTTT
TRBD2 TRBJ2-1 16 NA TRBV10-3 CAISDGTSGRLNEQFF TGTGCCATCAGTGACGGGACTAGCGGGAGGCTAAATGAGCAGTTCTTC
TRBD2 TRBJ2-1 19 NA TRBV13 CASSRGLAGGRALYNEQFF TGTGCCAGCAGCCGCGGACTAGCGGGAGGTCGAGCTCTCTACAATGAGCAGTTCTTC
NA TRBJ1-2 12 NA TRBV27 CASSFPGGGYTF TGTGCCAGCAGTTTTCCGGGGGGAGGCTACACCTTC
NA TRBJ2-7 15 NA TRBV27 CASSLSPLASYEQYF TGTGCCAGCAGTTTATCCCCGCTAGCCTCCTACGAGCAGTACTTC
NA TRBJ2-1 13 NA TRBV2 CASWWDLGNEQFF TGTGCCAGCTGGTGGGACCTGGGAAATGAGCAGTTCTTC
NA TRBJ1-6 13 NA TRBV10-3 CAIRDGRNSPLHF TGTGCCATCAGGGACGGCCGGAATTCACCCCTCCACTTT
TRBD1 TRBJ1-1 15 NA TRBV5-1 CASSSRQGADTEAFF TGCGCCAGCAGCTCCCGACAGGGGGCGGACACTGAAGCTTTCTTT
NA TRBJ1-2 12 NA TRBV3-1/TRBV3-2 CASSQVQNGYTF TGTGCCAGCAGCCAAGTTCAAAATGGCTACACCTTC
NA TRBJ1-1 13 NA TRBV12-3/TRBV12-4 CASSPGPMTEAFF TGTGCCAGCAGTCCCGGGCCCATGACTGAAGCTTTCTTT
NA TRBJ1-4 16 NA TRBV19 CASSMSFGGINEKLFF TGTGCCAGTAGTATGTCCTTCGGGGGAATTAATGAAAAACTGTTTTTT
NA TRBJ1-2 14 NA TRBV6-6 CASSYVEGNYGYTF TGTGCCAGCAGTTACGTGGAGGGGAACTATGGCTACACCTTC
NA TRBJ2-2 15 NA TRBV25-1 CASSEFTSGEGELFF TGTGCCAGCAGTGAATTTACGTCAGGGGAAGGGGAGCTGTTTTTT
NA TRBJ1-5 15 NA TRBV19 CASSERGALGQPQHF TGTGCCAGTAGTGAAAGGGGGGCCCTCGGTCAGCCCCAGCATTTT
NA TRBJ2-1 12 NA TRBV7-9 CASSPGWDEQFF TGTGCCAGCAGCCCGGGATGGGATGAGCAGTTCTTC
TRBD1 TRBJ2-1 15 NA TRBV6-4 CASSDRQGPYNEQFF TGTGCCAGCAGTGATCGACAGGGCCCCTACAATGAGCAGTTCTTC
NA TRBJ2-7 16 NA TRBV6-2/TRBV6-3 CASSYVFASATYEQYF TGTGCCAGCAGTTACGTCTTCGCTAGCGCTACCTACGAGCAGTACTTC
NA TRBJ2-2 13 NA TRBV27 CASSRTETGELFF TGTGCCAGCAGTCGGACCGAGACCGGGGAGCTGTTTTTT
NA TRBJ1-2 15 once TRBV11-3 CASSLGNSGVYGYTF TGTGCCAGCAGCTTAGGGAACAGCGGAGTCTATGGCTACACCTTC
NA TRBJ1-4 12 NA TRBV19 CASSRGNEKLFF TGTGCCAGTAGCAGGGGTAATGAAAAACTGTTTTTT
NA TRBJ1-5 14 NA TRBV3-1/TRBV3-2 CASSQGQGNQPQHF TGTGCCAGCAGCCAAGGCCAAGGAAATCAGCCCCAGCATTTT